This T cell receptor beta chain was obtained from a study of cytomegalovirus exposure and HLA in healthy donors (dated 2017 in TCRdb). Some background on the complete study: According to an earlier analysis of 587 of the donors, 150 million to 200 million T cells yielded roughly 100 million unique TCR beta sequences and about 300 Gb of sequence data. Approximately 310 gigabases of sequencing data and approximately 84 million unique TCR sequences were included in an early release covering roughly 600 HLA-typed donors. The genetic ancestry cluster associated with self-reported Caucasian donors included about four fifths of the roughly 390 genotyped donors. The aim of the study was to test whether cataloging public T cell receptors could identify signatures of past pathogen exposure. The study used immunosequencing to profile the T cell repertoires of 666 subjects and linked those repertoires to cytomegalovirus serostatus. Along with the approximately 700-subject first cohort, a separate validation cohort of some 130 different subjects was used. The study combined high-throughput TCR immunosequencing, statistical association of individual TCRs with disease status, and machine learning to predict cytomegalovirus infection status. In a later analysis, previously published TCR beta repertoires from several hundred donors were re-analyzed and high-resolution HLA genotyping was added so that TCR occurrence patterns could be studied. Rather than drawing on any new phenotypic data, the later analysis identified candidate immune exposures from TCR beta sequences and the way those sequences occurred across donors. In an earlier analysis of roughly 540 of the donors, high-throughput TCR beta sequencing was used to judge whether each TCR beta V gene segment behaved as functional or pseudogenic. Donor age, sex, ethnicity and CMV serostatus were compiled alongside the repertoire data. Genome-wide SNP genotypes for about 55% of the 666 donors were used in a later genetic analysis, which treated that subset as a discovery cohort. All discovery cohort repertoires had been generated on a single sequencing platform. Both class I and class II loci were covered by HLA typing, at four-digit resolution. The number of donors typed differed by locus, with roughly 620-630 for A, B, C, DRB1 and DQB1, more than 500 for DQA1, 606 for DPA1, and approximately 470 for DPB1. Several DR-DQ haplotypes were treated as single units for association and clustering because of strong linkage in the cohort. Across around 400 genotyped donors of the cohort, an average of about 200,000 unique TCR beta nucleotide sequences per donor were sequenced, and roughly 20% of those sequences were non-productive.

On the study overall, not on this receptor specifically: The presence/absence analyses assumed that sequencing depth was roughly uniform across donors, and that assumption may not be true. An earlier analysis of approximately 590 of the donors showed that most TCR beta V segments appeared in productive rearrangements either about 90% or about 30% of the time, which broadly matched IMGT annotations. According to a later analysis, TCR association rates differed among HLA loci, with DRB1 alleles showing the most associated TCRs and HLA-C alleles showing the fewest. Most CMV-associated TCR beta chains appeared to be HLA-restricted in a later analysis, and the HLA associations seemed to be driven largely by CMV exposure. The study gave a list of 150 to 200 TCR beta chains associated with cytomegalovirus. The classifier was reported to diagnose cytomegalovirus status with high specificity and sensitivity in both the original cohort and the validation cohort. The authors suggested that the approach could potentially be extended to other disease states and immunological phenotypes. A later genetic analysis associated a missense DCLRE1C variant with V-gene and J-gene trimming of TCR beta chains, and an independent cohort replicated the association. A cluster of highly shared sequence variants was judged likely to be a technical artifact of the sequencing pipeline. Linkage disequilibrium might explain the correlated functional status among segregating V segments, but an unknown experimental factor could not be ruled out. Specific HLA alleles were associated with about 17,000 TCR beta sequences at a false discovery rate of 0.05 in a later analysis. HLA typing was unavailable for some donors at each locus, so association tests used only the typed subset. Only TCR beta chains were sequenced in this cohort, and the absence of alpha or paired-chain data limited detectable features. Most TCR sequences were observed very rarely across donors, whereas some public TCRs were present in many individuals. Assigning TCR associations to individual alleles was difficult when HLA alleles, especially DR and DQ, strongly co-occurred. Some IMGT-functional V segments, including TRBV6-2 and TRBV6-3, could not be told apart with the 87-base-pair reads, so those segments were excluded. Compared with the roughly 700-donor mean, donors in an Asian-associated ancestry cluster had fewer N-insertions in productive TCRs, according to a later genetic analysis. Because counts were too low, seventeen rarely observed V segments, including chromosome 9 orphons, were left out of the earlier analysis of 587 of the donors. In a later analysis, HLA-associated TCR beta chains were found to be more clonally expanded and to have lower generation probabilities than equally common non-associated chains. A further reported finding was that TCR beta sequences accurately predicted the HLA-A and HLA-B alleles for most subjects in the first cohort. A few of the identified cytomegalovirus-associated TCR beta chains were confirmed in vitro to be specific for cytomegalovirus antigens. For the cohort, immune exposure information was limited to CMV serostatus. A later analysis reported that several top co-occurrence clusters appeared linked to parvovirus B19, influenza, CMV and Epstein-Barr virus.

Receptors were amplified or captured by the immunoSEQ multiplex PCR assay. The multiplex PCR relied on a mix of 60 forward primers for TCR Vbeta segments and 13 reverse primers for TCR Jbeta segments. A multiplex PCR assay on genomic DNA amplified the CDR3 region of rearranged TCR beta genes. The Illumina HiSeq System was used to sequence the amplified TCR beta libraries as 87-base-pair reads. Per the original workflow: A later analysis counted some 74 million unique TCR beta chains across the 666 repertoires, and approximately 11 million of these chains were shared by at least two donors. Raw reads were error-corrected and collapsed into unique sequences with a nearest-neighbor algorithm that merged closely related sequences to remove PCR and sequencing errors. Alignment of CDR3 sequences to IMGT reference sequences was used to assign V, D and J gene segments. For a sequence to be retained, a match of at least six nucleotides to both a V gene segment and a J gene segment was required. A rearrangement was called productive if the CDR3 had no stop codons and remained in frame with V and J, and every other rearrangement was called non-productive. CDR3 was defined according to IMGT convention as the region running from the second conserved V-encoded cysteine to the conserved J-encoded phenylalanine. The earlier analysis of about 610 of the donors excluded sequences that lacked an unambiguous match to a single V gene segment. An earlier analysis of 450 to 650 of the donors called V segments functional above 56.7% productive rearrangements and segregating when the between-donor standard deviation exceeded 5%. A statistical classification framework was built for diagnosing cytomegalovirus status from the catalog of TCR beta chain sequences. In a later analysis, V and J genes were assigned by comparing TCR nucleotide sequences against IMGT/GENE-DB human TR gene sequences. In a later analysis, CDR3 sequences and most-parsimonious VDJ recombination scenarios were assigned using the TCRdist pipeline. A later analysis defined each TCR beta chain by its CDR3 amino acid sequence plus V-gene family, and excluded reads lacking a unique V-gene family. As a way to deal with suspected cross-contamination and a sequencing artifact, a later analysis dropped 450 to 600 nucleotide sequences that were highly shared and had low generation probability. In a later analysis, a clonal expansion index for each public chain was calculated from normalized within-repertoire ranks of inferred template counts. In a later analysis, generation probabilities were computed using a VDJ recombination model fitted to out-of-frame rearrangements, and the results were checked against IGoR. In a later analysis, hypergeometric tests were used to score TCR-TCR, TCR-HLA and TCR-CMV co-occurrence, with a repertoire-size bias correction applied to TCR pairs. A later analysis estimated false discovery rates by permuting HLA or CMV assignments 20 times. A later analysis grouped co-occurring TCRs with DBSCAN, adding TCRdist sequence similarity when clustering within HLA-allele-positive subsets. Repertoires with fewer than 30,000 or more than 120,000 public chains were left out of co-occurrence clustering, as were five repertoires with anomalous nucleotide sharing. This immuneACCESS table, as held by TCRdb, lists in-frame sequences with V and J called but not all clones. Of the missing ones, under half trace to an unresolved V gene in checked studies; the others have no known cause. V, J and clone size were drawn from that table, and D and trimming were deduced from the DNA. The sample table holds about 90,000 clones, of which around 70% were seen once. The ten biggest clones cover roughly 16% of the sample.

The CDR3 starts with the cysteine, ends with the phenylalanine, and has 17 residues. Just CDR3 DNA is preserved here, 51 bases in frame from base 1. V is pruned by 0 bases and J by 0 bases, leaving 3 bases of the junction without a gene match. Based on the germline V gene, the CDR1 and CDR2 sequences are SGHRS and YFSETQ. Note on this clone: No cognate antigen has been identified for it. No clone much larger than this one lies a single base away; base qualities are absent.

The cohort consisted of hundreds of healthy bone marrow donors. At the time of sampling, every cohort member was nominally healthy, though immune exposures that went unrecorded were likely present. The donor tested CMV seropositive and was one of the 289 seropositive cohort members. A peripheral blood sample was collected from each donor, and TCR beta sequencing was performed on peripheral blood mononuclear cells. The Qiagen DNeasy Blood Extraction Kit was used to extract genomic DNA from the blood cell samples. This TCR came from a woman between 45 and 65 years old in good health and CMV-seropositive. What was sequenced was PBMCs. In this chain, TRBV5-1 is recombined with TRBJ2-6; TRBD1 aligns with 7 central bases. The sequenced DNA is TGCGCCAGCAGCTTGGTACAGGGGCCCTCTGGGGCCAACGTCCTGACTTTC. The encoded protein is CASSLVQGPSGANVLTF.